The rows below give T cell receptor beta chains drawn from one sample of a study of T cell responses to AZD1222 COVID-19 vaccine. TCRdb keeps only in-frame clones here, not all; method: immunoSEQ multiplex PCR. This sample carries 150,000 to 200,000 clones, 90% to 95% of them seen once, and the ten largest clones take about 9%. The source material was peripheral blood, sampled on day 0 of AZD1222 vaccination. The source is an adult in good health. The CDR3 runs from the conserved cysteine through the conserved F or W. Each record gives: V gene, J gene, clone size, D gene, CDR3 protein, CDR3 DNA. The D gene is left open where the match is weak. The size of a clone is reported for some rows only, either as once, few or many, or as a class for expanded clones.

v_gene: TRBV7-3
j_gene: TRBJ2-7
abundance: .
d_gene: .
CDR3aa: CASSLNGVYEQYF
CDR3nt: TGTGCCAGCAGCTTAAATGGCGTCTACGAGCAGTACTTC

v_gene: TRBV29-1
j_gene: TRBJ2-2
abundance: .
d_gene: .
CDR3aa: CSVGRVGTGELFF
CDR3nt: TGCAGCGTTGGTCGGGTTGGGACCGGGGAGCTGTTTTTT

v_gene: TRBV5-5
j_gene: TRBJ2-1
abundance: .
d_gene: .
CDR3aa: CASSLVSSYNEQFF
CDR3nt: TGTGCCAGCAGCTTGGTCAGCTCCTACAATGAGCAGTTCTTC

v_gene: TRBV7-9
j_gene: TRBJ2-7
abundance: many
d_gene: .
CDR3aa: CASSLIGVSENSYEQYF
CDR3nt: TGTGCCAGCAGCTTAATTGGCGTTTCAGAAAATTCCTACGAGCAGTACTTC

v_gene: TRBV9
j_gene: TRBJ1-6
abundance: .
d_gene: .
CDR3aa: CASSGDEVSNSPLHF
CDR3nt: TGTGCCAGCAGCGGAGATGAGGTTTCTAATTCACCCCTCCACTTT

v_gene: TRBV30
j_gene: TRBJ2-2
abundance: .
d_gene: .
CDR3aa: CAWGYMSRELFF
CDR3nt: TGTGCCTGGGGGTACATGTCCCGGGAGCTGTTTTTT

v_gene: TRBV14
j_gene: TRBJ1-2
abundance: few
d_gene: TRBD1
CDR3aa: CASSQGQTGLGGYTF
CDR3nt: TGTGCCAGCAGCCAAGGGCAGACAGGGTTAGGCGGCTACACCTTC

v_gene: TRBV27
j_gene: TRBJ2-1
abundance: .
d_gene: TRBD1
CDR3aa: CASSFGGQGYNEQFF
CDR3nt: TGTGCCAGCAGTTTTGGAGGACAGGGCTACAATGAGCAGTTCTTC

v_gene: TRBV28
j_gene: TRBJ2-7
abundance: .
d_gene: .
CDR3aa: CASSFLGYEQYF
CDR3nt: TGTGCCAGCAGTTTTTTGGGTTACGAGCAGTACTTC

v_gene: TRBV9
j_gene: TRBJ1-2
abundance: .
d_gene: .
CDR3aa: CASSVGGGPGYTF
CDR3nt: TGTGCCAGCAGCGTAGGAGGGGGTCCGGGCTACACCTTC

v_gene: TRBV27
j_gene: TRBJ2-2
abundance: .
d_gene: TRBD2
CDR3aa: CASSLWGGTSGRPGELFF
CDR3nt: TGTGCCAGCAGTTTATGGGGCGGGACTAGCGGGAGACCGGGGGAGCTGTTTTTT

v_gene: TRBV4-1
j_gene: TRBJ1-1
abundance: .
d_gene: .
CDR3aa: CASTEQGEYGEAFF
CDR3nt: TGCGCCAGCACAGAACAGGGTGAGTATGGTGAAGCTTTCTTT

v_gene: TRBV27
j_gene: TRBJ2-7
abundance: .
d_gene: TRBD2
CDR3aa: CASSSGTSGSQQYF
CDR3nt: TGTGCCAGCAGCTCGGGGACTAGCGGGAGCCAGCAGTACTTC

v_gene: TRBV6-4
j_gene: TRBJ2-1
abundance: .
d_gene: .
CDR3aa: CASSEVAEGDNEQFF
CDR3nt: TGTGCCAGCAGTGAAGTGGCGGAGGGGGACAATGAGCAGTTCTTC

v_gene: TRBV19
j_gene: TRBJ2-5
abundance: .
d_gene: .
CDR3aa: CASSISNQETQYF
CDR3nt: TGTGCCAGTAGTATCTCAAATCAAGAGACCCAGTACTTC

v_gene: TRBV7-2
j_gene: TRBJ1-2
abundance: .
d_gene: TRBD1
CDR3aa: CASSFRQGRGYTF
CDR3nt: TGTGCCAGCAGCTTCAGACAGGGTAGGGGCTACACCTTC

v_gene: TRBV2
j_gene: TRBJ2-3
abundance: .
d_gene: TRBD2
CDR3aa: CAGTSGGTDTQYF
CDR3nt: TGTGCCGGTACTAGCGGGGGAACAGATACGCAGTATTTT

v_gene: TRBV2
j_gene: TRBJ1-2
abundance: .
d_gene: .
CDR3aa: CASRRDTDYGYTF
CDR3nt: TGTGCCAGCAGAAGGGACACTGACTATGGCTACACCTTC

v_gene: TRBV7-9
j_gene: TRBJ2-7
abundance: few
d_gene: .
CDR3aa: CASSSSGGPTYEQYF
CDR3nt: TGTGCCAGCAGCTCCTCAGGGGGGCCGACCTACGAGCAGTACTTC

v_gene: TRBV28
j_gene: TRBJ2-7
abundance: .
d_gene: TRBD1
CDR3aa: CASSGTGETYEQYF
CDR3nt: TGTGCCAGCAGCGGAACAGGGGAAACCTACGAGCAGTACTTC

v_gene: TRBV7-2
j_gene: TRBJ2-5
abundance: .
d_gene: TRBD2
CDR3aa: CASSSRLAGARETQYF
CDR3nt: TGTGCCAGCAGCTCGAGACTAGCGGGAGCCCGGGAGACCCAGTACTTC

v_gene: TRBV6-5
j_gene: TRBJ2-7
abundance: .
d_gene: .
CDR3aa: CATTMGLPYEQYF
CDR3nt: TGTGCCACCACTATGGGGCTACCTTACGAGCAGTACTTC

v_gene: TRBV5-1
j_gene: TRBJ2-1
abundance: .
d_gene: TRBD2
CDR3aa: CASSLGLAGEGGKFF
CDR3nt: TGCGCCAGCAGCTTGGGACTAGCGGGAGAGGGGGGAAAGTTCTTC

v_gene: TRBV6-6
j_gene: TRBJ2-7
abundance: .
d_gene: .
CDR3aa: CASGAWSEQYF
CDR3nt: TGTGCCTCGGGAGCTTGGAGCGAGCAGTACTTC

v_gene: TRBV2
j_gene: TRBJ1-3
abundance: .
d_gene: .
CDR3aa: CASKKTHSGNTIYF
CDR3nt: TGTGCCAGCAAGAAGACACACTCTGGAAACACCATATATTTT

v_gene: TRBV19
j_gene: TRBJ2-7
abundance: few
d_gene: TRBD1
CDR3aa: CASRGGTGFYEQYF
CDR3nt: TGTGCCAGTAGAGGCGGGACAGGCTTCTACGAGCAGTACTTC

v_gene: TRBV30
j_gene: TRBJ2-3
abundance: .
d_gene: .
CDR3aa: CAWDSGAASTDTQYF
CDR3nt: TGTGCCTGGGACTCGGGCGCAGCTAGCACAGATACGCAGTATTTT

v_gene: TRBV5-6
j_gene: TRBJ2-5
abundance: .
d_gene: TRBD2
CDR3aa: CASSLAPREGETQYF
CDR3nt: TGTGCCAGCAGCTTGGCCCCGCGGGAGGGGGAGACCCAGTACTTC

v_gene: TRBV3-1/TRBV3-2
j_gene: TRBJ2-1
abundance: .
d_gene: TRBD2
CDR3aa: CASSPRLAGGLYNEQFF
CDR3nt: TGTGCCAGCAGCCCAAGACTAGCGGGAGGACTATACAATGAGCAGTTCTTC

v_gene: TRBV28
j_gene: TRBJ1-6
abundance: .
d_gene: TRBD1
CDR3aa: CASSQTGGGNSPLHF
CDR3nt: TGTGCCAGCAGCCAAACAGGGGGTGGGAATTCACCCCTCCACTTT

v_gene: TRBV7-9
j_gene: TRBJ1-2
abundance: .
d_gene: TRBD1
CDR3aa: CASSYDRGRYGYTF
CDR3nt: TGTGCCAGCAGCTATGACAGGGGGAGGTATGGCTACACCTTC

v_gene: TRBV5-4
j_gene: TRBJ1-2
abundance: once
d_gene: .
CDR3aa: CASSGGKRELNGYTF
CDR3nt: TGTGCCAGCAGCGGGGGGAAGAGGGAGTTGAATGGCTACACCTTC

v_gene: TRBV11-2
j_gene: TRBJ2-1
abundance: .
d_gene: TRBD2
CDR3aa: CASMNREGPYNEQFF
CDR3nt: TGTGCCAGCATGAACCGGGAGGGCCCCTACAATGAGCAGTTCTTC

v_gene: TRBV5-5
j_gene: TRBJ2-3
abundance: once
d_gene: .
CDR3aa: CASSLARDTQYF
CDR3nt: TGTGCCAGCAGCTTGGCTAGAGATACGCAGTATTTT

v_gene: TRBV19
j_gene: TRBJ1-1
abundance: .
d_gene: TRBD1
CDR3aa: CASKRQGRDTEAFF
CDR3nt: TGTGCCAGTAAAAGACAGGGAAGGGACACTGAAGCTTTCTTT

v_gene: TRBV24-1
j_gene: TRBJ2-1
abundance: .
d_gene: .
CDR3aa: CATSTEGYNEQFF
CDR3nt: TGTGCCACCTCCACGGAGGGTTACAATGAGCAGTTCTTC

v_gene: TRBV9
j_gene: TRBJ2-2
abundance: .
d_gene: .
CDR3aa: CASTKGANTGELFF
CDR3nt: TGTGCCAGCACCAAAGGAGCGAACACCGGGGAGCTGTTTTTT

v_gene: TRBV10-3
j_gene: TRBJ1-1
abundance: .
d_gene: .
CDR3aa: CAISESYSNTEAFF
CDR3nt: TGTGCCATCAGTGAGTCGTACAGTAACACTGAAGCTTTCTTT

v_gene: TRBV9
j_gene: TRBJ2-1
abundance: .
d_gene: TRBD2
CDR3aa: CASSVHPSGSSEQFF
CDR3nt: TGTGCCAGCAGCGTACACCCTAGCGGGAGTAGTGAGCAGTTCTTC

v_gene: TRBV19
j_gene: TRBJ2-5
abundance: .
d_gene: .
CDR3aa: CASSKQRGGRADQYF
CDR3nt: TGTGCCAGTAGCAAGCAGAGGGGGGGTCGGGCGGACCAGTACTTC

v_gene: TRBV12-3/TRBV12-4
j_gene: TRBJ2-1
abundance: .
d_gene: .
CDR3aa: CASSPVGEQFF
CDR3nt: TGTGCCAGCAGTCCCGTGGGTGAGCAGTTCTTC

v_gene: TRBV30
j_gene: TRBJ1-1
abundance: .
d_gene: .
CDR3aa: CAWSHMKGGPGTEAFF
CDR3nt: TGTGCCTGGAGTCATATGAAGGGGGGGCCAGGAACTGAAGCTTTCTTT

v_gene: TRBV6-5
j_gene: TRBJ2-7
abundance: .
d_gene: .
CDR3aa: CASRPQEASYEQYF
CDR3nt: TGTGCCAGCCGCCCACAGGAAGCCTCCTACGAGCAGTACTTC